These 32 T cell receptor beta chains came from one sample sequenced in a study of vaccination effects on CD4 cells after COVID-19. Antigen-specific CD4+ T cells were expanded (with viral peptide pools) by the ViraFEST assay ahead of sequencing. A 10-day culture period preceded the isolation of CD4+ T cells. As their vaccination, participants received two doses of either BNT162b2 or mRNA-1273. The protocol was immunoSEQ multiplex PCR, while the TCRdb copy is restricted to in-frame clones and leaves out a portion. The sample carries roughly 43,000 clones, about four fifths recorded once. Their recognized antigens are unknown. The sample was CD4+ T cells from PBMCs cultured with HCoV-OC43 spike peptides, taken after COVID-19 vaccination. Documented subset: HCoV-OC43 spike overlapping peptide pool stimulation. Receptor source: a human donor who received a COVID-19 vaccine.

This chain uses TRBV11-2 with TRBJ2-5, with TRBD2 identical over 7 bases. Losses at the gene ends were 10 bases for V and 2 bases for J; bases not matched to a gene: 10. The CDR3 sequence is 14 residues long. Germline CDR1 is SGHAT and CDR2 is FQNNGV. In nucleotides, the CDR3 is TGTGCCACCCGCCTGAGGGAGGGTCAAGAGACCCAGTACTTC. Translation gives CATRLREGQETQYF.

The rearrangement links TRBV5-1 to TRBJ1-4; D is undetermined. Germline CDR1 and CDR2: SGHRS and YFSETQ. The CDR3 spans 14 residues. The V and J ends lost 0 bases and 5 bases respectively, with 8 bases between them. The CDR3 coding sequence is TGCGCCAGCAGCTTGGTCAGCCCAAATGAAAAACTGTTTTTT. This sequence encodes CASSLVSPNEKLFF. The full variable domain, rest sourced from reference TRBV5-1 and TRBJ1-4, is KAGVTQTPRYLIKTRGQQVTLSCSPISGHRSVSWYQQTPGQGLQFLFEYFSETQRNKGNFPGRFSGRQFSNSRSEMNVSTLELGDSALYLCASSLVSPNEKLFFGSGTQLSVL.

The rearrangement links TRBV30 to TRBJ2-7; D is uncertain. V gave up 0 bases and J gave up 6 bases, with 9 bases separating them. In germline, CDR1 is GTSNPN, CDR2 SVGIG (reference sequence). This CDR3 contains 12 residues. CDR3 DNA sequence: TGTGCCTGGAGTGTACCCAGAATCGAGCAGTACTTC. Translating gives CAWSVPRIEQYF.

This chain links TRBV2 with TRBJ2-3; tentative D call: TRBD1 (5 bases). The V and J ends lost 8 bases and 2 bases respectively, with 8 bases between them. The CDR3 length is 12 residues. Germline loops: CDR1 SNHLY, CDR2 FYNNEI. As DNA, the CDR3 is TGTGCCAGCCACAGGACCACAGATACGCAGTATTTT. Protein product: CASHRTTDTQYF.

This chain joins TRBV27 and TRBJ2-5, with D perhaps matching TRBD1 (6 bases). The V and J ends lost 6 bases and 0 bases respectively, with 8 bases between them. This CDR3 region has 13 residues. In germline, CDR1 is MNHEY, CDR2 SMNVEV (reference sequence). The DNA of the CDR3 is TGTGCCAGCAGGAGACAGGACCAAGAGACCCAGTACTTC. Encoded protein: CASRRQDQETQYF.

The CDR3: CASSLEQGVYEQYF. As DNA, the CDR3 is TGTGCCAGCAGCTTGGAACAGGGGGTCTACGAGCAGTACTTC. The chain recombines TRBV5-8 with TRBJ2-7; TRBD1 aligns across 8 bases. The germline V gene encodes CDR1 SGHTS and CDR2 YDEGEE. There are 14 residues in the CDR3. V was clipped by 0 bases and J by 3 bases; unmatched bases: 2. Together with reference TRBV5-8 and TRBJ2-7, the CDR3 gives the full variable domain: EAGVTQSPTHLIKTRGQQATLRCSPISGHTSVYWYQQALGLGLQFLLWYDEGEERNRGNFPPRFSGRQFPNYSSELNVNALELEDSALYLCASSLEQGVYEQYFGPGTRLTVT.

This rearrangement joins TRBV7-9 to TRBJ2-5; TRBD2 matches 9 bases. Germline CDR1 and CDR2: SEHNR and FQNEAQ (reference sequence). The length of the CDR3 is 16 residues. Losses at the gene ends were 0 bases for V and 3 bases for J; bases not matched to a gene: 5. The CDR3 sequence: CASSLAGVAGEETQYF. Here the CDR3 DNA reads TGTGCCAGCAGCTTAGCGGGGGTAGCGGGAGAAGAGACCCAGTACTTC.

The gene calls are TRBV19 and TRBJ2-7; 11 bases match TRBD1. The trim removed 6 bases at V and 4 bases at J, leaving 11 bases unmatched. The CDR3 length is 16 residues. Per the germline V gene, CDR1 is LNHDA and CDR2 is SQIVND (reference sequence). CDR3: CASSPRGQGVSYEQYF. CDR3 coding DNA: TGTGCCAGTAGCCCCAGGGGACAGGGGGTTTCTTACGAGCAGTACTTC.

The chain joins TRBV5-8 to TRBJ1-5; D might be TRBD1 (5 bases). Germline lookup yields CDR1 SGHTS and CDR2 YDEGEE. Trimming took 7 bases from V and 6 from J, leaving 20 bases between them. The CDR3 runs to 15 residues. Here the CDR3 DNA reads TGTGCCAGCCTCGGAGGGGCGTTAAGAGGTCAGCCCCAGCATTTT. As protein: CASLGGALRGQPQHF.

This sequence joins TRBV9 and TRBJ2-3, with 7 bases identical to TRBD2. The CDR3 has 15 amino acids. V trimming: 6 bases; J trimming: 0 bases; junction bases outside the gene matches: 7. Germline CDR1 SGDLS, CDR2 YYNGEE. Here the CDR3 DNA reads TGTGCCAGCACCGAGCGGGGAACCAGCACAGATACGCAGTATTTT. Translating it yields CASTERGTSTDTQYF.

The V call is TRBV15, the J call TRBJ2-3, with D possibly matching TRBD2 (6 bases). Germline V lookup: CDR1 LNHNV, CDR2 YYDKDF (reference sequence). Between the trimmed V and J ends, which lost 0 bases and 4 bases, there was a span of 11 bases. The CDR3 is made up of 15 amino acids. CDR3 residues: CATSRDQGLSDTQYF. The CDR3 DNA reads TGTGCCACCAGCAGAGATCAGGGACTTTCAGATACGCAGTATTTT. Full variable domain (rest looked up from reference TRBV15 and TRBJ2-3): DAMVIQNPRYQVTQFGKPVTLSCSQTLNHNVMYWYQQKSSQAPKLLFHYYDKDFNNEADTPDNFQSRRPNTSFCFLDIRSPGLGDTAMYLCATSRDQGLSDTQYFGPGTRLTVL.

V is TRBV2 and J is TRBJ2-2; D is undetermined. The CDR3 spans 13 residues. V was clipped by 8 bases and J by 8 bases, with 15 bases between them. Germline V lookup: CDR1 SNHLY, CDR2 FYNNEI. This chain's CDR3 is CASSWTAQGELFF. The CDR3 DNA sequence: TGTGCCAGCTCTTGGACGGCCCAGGGGGAGCTGTTTTTT.

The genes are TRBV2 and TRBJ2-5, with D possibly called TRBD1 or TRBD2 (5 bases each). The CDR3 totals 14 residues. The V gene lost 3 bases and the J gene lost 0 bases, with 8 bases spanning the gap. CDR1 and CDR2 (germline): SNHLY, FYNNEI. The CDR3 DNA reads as TGTGCCAGCAGTGATTGGGGGTACCAAGAGACCCAGTACTTC. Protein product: CASSDWGYQETQYF.

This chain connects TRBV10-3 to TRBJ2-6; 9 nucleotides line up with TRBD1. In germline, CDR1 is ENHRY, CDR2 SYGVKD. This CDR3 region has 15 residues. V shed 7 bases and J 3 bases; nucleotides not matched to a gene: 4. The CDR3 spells CAITQGQGGANVLTF. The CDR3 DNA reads TGTGCCATCACCCAGGGACAGGGTGGGGCCAACGTCCTGACTTTC.

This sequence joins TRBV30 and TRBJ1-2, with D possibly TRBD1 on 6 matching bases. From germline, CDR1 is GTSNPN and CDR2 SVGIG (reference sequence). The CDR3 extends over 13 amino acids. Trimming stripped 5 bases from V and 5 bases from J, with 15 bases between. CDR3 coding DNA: TGTGCCTGGGCCCCGACAGGAACTTATGGCTACACCTTC. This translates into CAWAPTGTYGYTF.

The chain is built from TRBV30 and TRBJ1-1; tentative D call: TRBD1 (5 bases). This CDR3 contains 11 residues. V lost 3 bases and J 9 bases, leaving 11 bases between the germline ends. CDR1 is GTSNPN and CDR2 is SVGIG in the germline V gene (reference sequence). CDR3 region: CAWSGGGKAFF. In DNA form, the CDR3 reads TGTGCCTGGAGCGGTGGGGGAAAAGCTTTCTTT.

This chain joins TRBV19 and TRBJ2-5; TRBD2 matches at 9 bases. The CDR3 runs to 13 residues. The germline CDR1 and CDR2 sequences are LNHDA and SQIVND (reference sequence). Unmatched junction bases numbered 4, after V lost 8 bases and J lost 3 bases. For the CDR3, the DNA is TGTGCCAGTGCGACTAGCGGTAAAGAGACCCAGTACTTC. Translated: CASATSGKETQYF.

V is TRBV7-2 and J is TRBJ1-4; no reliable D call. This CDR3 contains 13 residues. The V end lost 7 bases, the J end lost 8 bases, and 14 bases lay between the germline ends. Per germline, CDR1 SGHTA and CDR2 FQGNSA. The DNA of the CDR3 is TGTGCCAGCACCAATCAACACGGGGAAAAACTGTTTTTT. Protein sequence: CASTNQHGEKLFF.

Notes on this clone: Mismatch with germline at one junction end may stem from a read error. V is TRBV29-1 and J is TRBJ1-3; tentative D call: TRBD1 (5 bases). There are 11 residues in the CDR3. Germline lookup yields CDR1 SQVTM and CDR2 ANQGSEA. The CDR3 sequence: CSVKEGNTIYF. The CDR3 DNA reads TGCAGCGTTAAAGAGGGGAACACCATATATTTT.

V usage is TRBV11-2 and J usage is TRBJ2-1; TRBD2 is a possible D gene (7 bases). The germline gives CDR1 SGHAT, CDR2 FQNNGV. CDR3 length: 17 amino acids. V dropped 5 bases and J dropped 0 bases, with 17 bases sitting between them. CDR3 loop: CASSPRGGLSSYNEQFF. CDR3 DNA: TGTGCCAGCAGCCCAAGGGGGGGACTGAGCTCCTACAATGAGCAGTTCTTC.

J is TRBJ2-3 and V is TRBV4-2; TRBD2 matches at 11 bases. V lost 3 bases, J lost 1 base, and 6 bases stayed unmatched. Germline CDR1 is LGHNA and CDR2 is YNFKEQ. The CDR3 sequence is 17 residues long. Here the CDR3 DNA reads TGTGCCAGCAGCCAGTTAGCGGGGGGGCCGCGCACAGATACGCAGTATTTT. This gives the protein CASSQLAGGPRTDTQYF.

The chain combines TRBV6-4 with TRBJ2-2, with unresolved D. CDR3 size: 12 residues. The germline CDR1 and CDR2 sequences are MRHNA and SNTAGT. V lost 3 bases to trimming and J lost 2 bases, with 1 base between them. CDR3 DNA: TGTGCCAGCAGTGAAAACACCGGGGAGCTGTTTTTT. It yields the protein CASSENTGELFF.

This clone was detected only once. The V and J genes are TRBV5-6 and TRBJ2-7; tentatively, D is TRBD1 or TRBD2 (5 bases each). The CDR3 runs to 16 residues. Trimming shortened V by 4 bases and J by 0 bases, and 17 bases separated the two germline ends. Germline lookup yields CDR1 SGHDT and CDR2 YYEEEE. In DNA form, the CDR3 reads TGTGCCAGCAGCCGCGCCGGGACGGCAAACTCCTACGAGCAGTACTTC. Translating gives CASSRAGTANSYEQYF.

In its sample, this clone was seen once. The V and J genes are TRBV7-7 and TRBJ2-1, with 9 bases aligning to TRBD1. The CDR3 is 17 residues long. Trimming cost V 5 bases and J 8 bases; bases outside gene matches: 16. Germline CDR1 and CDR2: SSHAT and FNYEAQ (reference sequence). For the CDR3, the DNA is TGTGCCAGCAGCCCCTACAGGGGGCCCCATATTTACGATGAGCAGTTCTTC. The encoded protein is CASSPYRGPHIYDEQFF.

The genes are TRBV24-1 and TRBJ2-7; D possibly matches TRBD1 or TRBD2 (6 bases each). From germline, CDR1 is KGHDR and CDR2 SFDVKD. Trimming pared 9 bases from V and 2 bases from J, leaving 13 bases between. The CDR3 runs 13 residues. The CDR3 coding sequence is TGTGCCACCGCTGGGGGCGGGGCCTACGAGCAGTACTTC. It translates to CATAGGGAYEQYF.

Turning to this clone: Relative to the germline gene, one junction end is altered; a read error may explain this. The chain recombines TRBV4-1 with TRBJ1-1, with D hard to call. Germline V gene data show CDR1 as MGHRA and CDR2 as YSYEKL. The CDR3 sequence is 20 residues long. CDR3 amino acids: CASSQLSGKRTGRNTTGAFF. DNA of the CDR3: TGCGCCAGCAGCCAACTTAGCGGCAAGAGGACCGGCCGTAACACTACTGGAGCTTTCTTT.

CDR3 in amino acids: CASSLAASGGYTDTQYF. In DNA, the CDR3 is TGCGCCAGCAGCTTGGCCGCTAGCGGGGGATACACAGATACGCAGTATTTT. The V and J genes are TRBV5-1 and TRBJ2-3; 10 positions match TRBD2. In germline, CDR1 is SGHRS, CDR2 YFSETQ. Trimming at V came to 0 bases and at J to 2 bases, leaving 6 bases not matched to a gene. The CDR3 runs 17 residues.

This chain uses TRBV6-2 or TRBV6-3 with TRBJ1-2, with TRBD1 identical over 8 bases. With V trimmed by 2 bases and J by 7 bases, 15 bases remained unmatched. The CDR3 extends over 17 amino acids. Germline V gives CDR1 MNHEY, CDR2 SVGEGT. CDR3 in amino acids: CASSYIRVRTGTLGYTF. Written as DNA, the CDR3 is TGTGCCAGCAGTTACATTAGAGTTCGGACAGGGACGCTTGGCTACACCTTC.

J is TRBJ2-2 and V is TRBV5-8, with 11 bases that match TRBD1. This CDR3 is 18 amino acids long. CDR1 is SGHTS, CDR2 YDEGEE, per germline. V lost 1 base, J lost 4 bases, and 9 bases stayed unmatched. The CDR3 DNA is TGTGCCAGCAGCTTGTCCGATTGGGGACAGGGGGTCACCGGGGAGCTGTTTTTT. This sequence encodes CASSLSDWGQGVTGELFF.

The CDR3 nucleotides are TGTGCCAGCAGGACCGACACCCGACTCCACGCTTTCTTT. As protein: CASRTDTRLHAFF. This chain connects TRBV12-3 or TRBV12-4 to TRBJ1-1; D unresolved. The V gene lost 6 bases and the J gene lost 11 bases, with 19 bases spanning the gap. This CDR3 spans 13 amino acids.

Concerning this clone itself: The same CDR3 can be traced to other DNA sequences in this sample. The CDR3 sequence is CASSPGSTYEQYF. In DNA, the CDR3 is TGTGCCAGCTCGCCCGGGTCTACCTACGAGCAGTACTTC. The chain is built from TRBV18 and TRBJ2-7; unclear D gene. CDR3 length: 13 residues. With 6 bases removed from V and 2 bases from J, the gap between germline ends came to 11 bases. Germline V gene lookup returns CDR1 KGHSH and CDR2 LQKENI.

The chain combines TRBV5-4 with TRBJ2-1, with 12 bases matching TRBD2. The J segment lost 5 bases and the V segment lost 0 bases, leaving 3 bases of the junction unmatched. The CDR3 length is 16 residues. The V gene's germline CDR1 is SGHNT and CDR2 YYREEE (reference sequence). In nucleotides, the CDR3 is TGTGCCAGCAGCTTGGCTAGCGGGAGGGCCAACAATGAGCAGTTCTTC. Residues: CASSLASGRANNEQFF.